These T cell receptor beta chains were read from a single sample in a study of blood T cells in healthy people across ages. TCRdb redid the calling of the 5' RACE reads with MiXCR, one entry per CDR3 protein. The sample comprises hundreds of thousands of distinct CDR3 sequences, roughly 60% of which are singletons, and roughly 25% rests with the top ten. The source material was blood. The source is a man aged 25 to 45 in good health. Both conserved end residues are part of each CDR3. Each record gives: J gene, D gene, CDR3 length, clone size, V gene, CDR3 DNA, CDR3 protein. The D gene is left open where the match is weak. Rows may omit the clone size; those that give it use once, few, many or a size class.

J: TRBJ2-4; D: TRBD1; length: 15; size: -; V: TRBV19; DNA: TGTGCCAGTACCTCGGGACAGACAAACAAAAACATTCAGTACTTC; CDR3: CASTSGQTNKNIQYF
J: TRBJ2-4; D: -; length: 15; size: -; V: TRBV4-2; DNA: TGTGCCAGCAGCCATGCGGTAGCTCCCAAAAACATTCAGTACTTC; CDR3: CASSHAVAPKNIQYF
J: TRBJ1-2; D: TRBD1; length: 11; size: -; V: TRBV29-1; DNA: TGCAGCGGGCGGACAGGGGATGGCTACACCTTC; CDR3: CSGRTGDGYTF
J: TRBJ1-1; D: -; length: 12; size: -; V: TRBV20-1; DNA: TGCAGTGCTTCAGACGGGAACACTGAAGCTTTCTTT; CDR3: CSASDGNTEAFF
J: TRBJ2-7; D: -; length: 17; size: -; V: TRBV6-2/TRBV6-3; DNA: TGTGCCAGCAGTTACTCACCGGGACAGCACGGGGGCATCGAGCAGTACTTC; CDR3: CASSYSPGQHGGIEQYF
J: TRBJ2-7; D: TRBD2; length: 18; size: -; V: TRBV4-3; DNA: TGCGCCAGCAGCCGCAGACTAGCGGGGGGCCAAAACTCCTACGAGCAGTACTTC; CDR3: CASSRRLAGGQNSYEQYF
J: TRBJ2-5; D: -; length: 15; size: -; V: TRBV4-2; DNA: TGTGCCAGCAGCCAAGATCGACAGAGCCAAGAGACCCAGTACTTC; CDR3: CASSQDRQSQETQYF
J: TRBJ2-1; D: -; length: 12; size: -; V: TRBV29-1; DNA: TGCAGCGGCAGGACCTTTAAGAATGAGCAGTTCTTC; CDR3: CSGRTFKNEQFF
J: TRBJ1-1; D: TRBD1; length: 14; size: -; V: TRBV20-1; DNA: TGCAGTGCCAAGCGCGGGACAGTTAACACTGAAGCTTTCTTT; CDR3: CSAKRGTVNTEAFF
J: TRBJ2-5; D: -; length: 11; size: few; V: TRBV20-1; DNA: TGCAGTGCTCGATGGGACGTCGTTCAGTACTTC; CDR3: CSARWDVVQYF
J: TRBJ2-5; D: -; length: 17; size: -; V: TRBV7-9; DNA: TGTGCCAGCAGCCCAATCGTGGACGGGGGAATCCAAGAGACCCAGTACTTC; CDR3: CASSPIVDGGIQETQYF
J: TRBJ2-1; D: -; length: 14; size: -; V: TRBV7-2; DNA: TGTGCCAGCAGCTTAGTCCCCCGCAACAATGAGCAGTTCTTC; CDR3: CASSLVPRNNEQFF
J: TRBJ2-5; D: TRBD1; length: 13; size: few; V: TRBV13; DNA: TGTGCCAGCAGCGTAGGGACAGGGGAGACCCAGTACTTC; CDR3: CASSVGTGETQYF
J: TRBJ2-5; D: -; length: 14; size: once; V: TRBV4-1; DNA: TGCGCCAGCAGCCATGAGTGGTGGGCTTGCGGGCAGTACTTC; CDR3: CASSHEWWACGQYF
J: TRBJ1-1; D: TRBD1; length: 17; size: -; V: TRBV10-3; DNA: TGTGCCATCAGTGAGCCAGGACAGGGGGCCCGAAGCACTGAAGCTTTCTTT; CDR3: CAISEPGQGARSTEAFF
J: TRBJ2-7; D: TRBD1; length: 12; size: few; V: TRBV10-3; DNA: TGTGCCATCAGGGACAGGGCCTACGAGCAGTACTTC; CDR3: CAIRDRAYEQYF
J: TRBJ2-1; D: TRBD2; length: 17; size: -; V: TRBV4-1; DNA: TGCGCCAGCAGCCAAATGGGGGGGGAGGGTGCCTACAATGAGCAGTTCTTC; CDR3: CASSQMGGEGAYNEQFF
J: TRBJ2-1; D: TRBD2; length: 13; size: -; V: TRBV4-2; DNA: TGTGCCAGCACACTAGCGGGGGGGCGTGAGCAGTTCTTC; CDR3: CASTLAGGREQFF
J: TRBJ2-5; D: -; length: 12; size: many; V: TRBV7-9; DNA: TGCGCCAGCAGCCCTCTGGGGGAGACCCAGTACTTC; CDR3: CASSPLGETQYF
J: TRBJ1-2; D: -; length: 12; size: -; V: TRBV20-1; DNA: TGCAGTGCACGGGACACCAGCTATGGCTACACCTTC; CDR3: CSARDTSYGYTF
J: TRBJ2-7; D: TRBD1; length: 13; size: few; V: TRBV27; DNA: TGTGCCAGCAGTAGACAGGGGGTCTACGAGCAGTACTTC; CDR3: CASSRQGVYEQYF
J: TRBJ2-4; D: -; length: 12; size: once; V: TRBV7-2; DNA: TGTGCCAGCAGCTTAGATAAAAACATTCGGTACTTC; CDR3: CASSLDKNIRYF
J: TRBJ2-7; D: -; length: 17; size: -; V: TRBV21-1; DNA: TGTGCCAGCAGCAGATCAACAGGGCCGGCCATCCCCTACGAGCAGTACTTC; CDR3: CASSRSTGPAIPYEQYF
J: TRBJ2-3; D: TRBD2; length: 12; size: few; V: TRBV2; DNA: TGTGCCAGTGCGGGGGGAGCGGGTACGCAGTATTTT; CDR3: CASAGGAGTQYF
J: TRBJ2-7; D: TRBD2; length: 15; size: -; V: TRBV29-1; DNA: TGCAGCGTTGAAGATCCACTAGCGGATCCCTACGAGCAGTACTTC; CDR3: CSVEDPLADPYEQYF
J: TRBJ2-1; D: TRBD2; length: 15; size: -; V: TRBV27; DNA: TGTGCCAGCACCTTTAGCGGGAGCTCCTACAATGAGCAGTTCTTC; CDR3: CASTFSGSSYNEQFF
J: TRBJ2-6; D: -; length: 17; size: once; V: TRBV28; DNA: TGTGCCAGCAGTTTTAGGGTTCCTGTCTCTGGGGCCAACGTCCTGACTTTC; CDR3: CASSFRVPVSGANVLTF
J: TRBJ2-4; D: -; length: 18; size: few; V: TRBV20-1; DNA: TGCAGTGCTAGAGATCTTAACATACCTAGAGGGGCCAAAAACATTCAGTACTTC; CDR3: CSARDLNIPRGAKNIQYF
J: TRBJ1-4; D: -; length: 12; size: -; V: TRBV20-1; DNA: TGCAGTGCTAGGGAGGTGGCGGAAAAACTGTTTTTT; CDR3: CSAREVAEKLFF
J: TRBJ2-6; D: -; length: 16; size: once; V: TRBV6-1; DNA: TGTGCCAGCAGGGGGGTATGGAACTCTGGGGCCAACGTCCTGACTTTC; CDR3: CASRGVWNSGANVLTF
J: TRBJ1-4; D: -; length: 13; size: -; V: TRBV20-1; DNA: TGCAGTGCTAGTTCGACAGGCTTTGAAAAACTGTTTTTT; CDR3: CSASSTGFEKLFF
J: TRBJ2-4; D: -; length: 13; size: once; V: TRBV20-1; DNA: TGCAGTGCTAGAGAGGTGGGGGTGGGCATTCAGTACTTC; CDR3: CSAREVGVGIQYF
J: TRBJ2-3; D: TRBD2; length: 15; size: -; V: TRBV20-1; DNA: TGCAGTGCTAGAAGTGGGACTAGCGGGGGCTCTACGCAGTATTTT; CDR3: CSARSGTSGGSTQYF
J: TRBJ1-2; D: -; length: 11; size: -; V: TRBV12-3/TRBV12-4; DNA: TGTGCCAGCAGATACAGCTATGGCTACACCTTC; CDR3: CASRYSYGYTF
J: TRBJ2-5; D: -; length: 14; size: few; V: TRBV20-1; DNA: TGCAGTGCTAGTGGGGGGTCTACCGCAGAGACCCAGTACTTC; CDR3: CSASGGSTAETQYF
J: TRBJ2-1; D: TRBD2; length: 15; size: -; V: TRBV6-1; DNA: TGTGCCAGCAGTCACCGCGGGGGGGCCTACAATGAGCAGTTCTTC; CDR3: CASSHRGGAYNEQFF
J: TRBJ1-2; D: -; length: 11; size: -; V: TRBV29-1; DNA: TGCAGCGTTGTGTTGAACCATGGCTACACCTTC; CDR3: CSVVLNHGYTF
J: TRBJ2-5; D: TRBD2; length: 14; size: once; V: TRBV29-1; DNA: TGCAGCGTTGATTCTGCGGGGGGCGGTGAGACCCAGTACTTC; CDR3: CSVDSAGGGETQYF
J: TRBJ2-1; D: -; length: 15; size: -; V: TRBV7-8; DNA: TGTGCCAGCAGCCAGCGGGCGGGGAAGGGACGTGAGCAGTTCTTC; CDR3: CASSQRAGKGREQFF
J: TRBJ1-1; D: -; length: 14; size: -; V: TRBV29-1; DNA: TGCAGCGTGCGGCTGACAGGTTTAAACACTGAAGCTTTCTTT; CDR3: CSVRLTGLNTEAFF
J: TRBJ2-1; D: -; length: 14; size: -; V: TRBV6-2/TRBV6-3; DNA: TGTGCCAGCAGTTACTCGAGGAGATGGGATGAGCAGTTCTTC; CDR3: CASSYSRRWDEQFF
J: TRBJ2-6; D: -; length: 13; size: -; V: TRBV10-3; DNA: TGTGCCATCACAGGGGCTGGGGCCAACGTCCTGACTTTC; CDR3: CAITGAGANVLTF
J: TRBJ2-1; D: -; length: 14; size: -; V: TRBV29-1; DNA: TGCAGCGTTGAATCCACAGGAGGCCGCGTTGAGCAGTTCTTC; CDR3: CSVESTGGRVEQFF
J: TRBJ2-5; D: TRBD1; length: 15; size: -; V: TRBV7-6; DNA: TGTGCCAGCAGCCGGGCCCTTACAGGGGATGAGACCCAGTACTTC; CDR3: CASSRALTGDETQYF
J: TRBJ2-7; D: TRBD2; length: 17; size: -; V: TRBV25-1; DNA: TGTGCCAGCAGTGAATTCGGTGGAGCGGGGCGGTCCTACGAGCAGTACTTC; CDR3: CASSEFGGAGRSYEQYF
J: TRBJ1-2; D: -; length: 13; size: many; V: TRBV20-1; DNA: TGCAGTGCTAGACCCCCGGGATCCTATGGCTACACCTTC; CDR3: CSARPPGSYGYTF
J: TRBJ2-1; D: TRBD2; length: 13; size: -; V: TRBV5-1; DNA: TGCGCCAGCAGCTTGGGAACTAGCGATGGTGCGTTCTTC; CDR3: CASSLGTSDGAFF
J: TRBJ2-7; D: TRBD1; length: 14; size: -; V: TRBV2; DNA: TGTGCCAGCAGTGTTTACGGACAGGCCTACGAGCAGTACTTC; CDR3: CASSVYGQAYEQYF
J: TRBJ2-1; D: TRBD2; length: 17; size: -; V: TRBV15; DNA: TGTGCCACCAGCATAACTAGCGGGGGTTTCTCCTACAATGAGCAGTTCTTC; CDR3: CATSITSGGFSYNEQFF
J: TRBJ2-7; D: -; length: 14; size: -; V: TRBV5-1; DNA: TGCGCCAGCAGCTTGGGGCCGGGGAGCGACGAGCAGTACTTC; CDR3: CASSLGPGSDEQYF
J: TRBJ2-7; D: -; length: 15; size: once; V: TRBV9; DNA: TGTGCCAGCAGCCCCACGCCGGGGCCCCAAGACGAGCAGTACTTC; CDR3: CASSPTPGPQDEQYF
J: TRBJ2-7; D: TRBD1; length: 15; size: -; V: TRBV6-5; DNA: TGTGCCAGCAGCACCAGGGACAGGGGTTATTACGAGCAGTACTTC; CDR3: CASSTRDRGYYEQYF
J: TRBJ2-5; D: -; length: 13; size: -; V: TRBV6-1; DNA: TGTGCCAGCAGTAAGCTAGGGAAAGAGACCCAGTACTTC; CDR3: CASSKLGKETQYF
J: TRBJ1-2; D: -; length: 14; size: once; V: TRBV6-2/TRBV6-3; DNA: TGTGCCAGCAGTTATTTCGGGGGCAACTATGGCTACACCTTC; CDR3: CASSYFGGNYGYTF
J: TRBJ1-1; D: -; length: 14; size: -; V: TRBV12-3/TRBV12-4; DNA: TGTGCCAGCAGCCAGGACAGCATGAACACTGAAGCTTTCTTT; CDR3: CASSQDSMNTEAFF